The 14 T cell receptor beta chains below come from one sample, sequenced in a study of T cell responses to AZD1222 COVID-19 vaccine. TCRdb's table, derived via immunoSEQ multiplex PCR, lists solely in-frame clones and lacks some. The table has approximately 150,000 clones, roughly 87% seen once; the top ten hold approximately 5.1%. The sample here was peripheral blood, taken 28 days after the second dose of the MenACWY control vaccine. All receptors come from an adult who received the MenACWY meningococcal vaccine as a control.

The J gene is TRBJ1-2, the V gene TRBV19; D remains unclear. Trimming took off 5 bases at V and 4 bases at J, with 17 bases between the two ends. Germline loops: CDR1 LNHDA, CDR2 SQIVND (reference sequence). CDR3 size: 15 residues. CDR3 nucleotide sequence: TGTGCCAGTAGTCTAAGGCCAAGGGAAATCTATGGCTACACCTTC. Translated, it gives CASSLRPREIYGYTF.

This clone was found once. V is TRBV2 and J is TRBJ2-5, with 9 bases fitting TRBD1. Germline-derived CDR1 and CDR2 are SNHLY and FYNNEI. V was pared by 4 bases and J by 5 bases, with 8 bases of the junction left unmatched. The CDR3 has 15 residues. In DNA, the CDR3 is TGTGCCAGCAGTGGCTGGACAGGGGCTCGGGAGACCCAGTACTTC. Translating it yields CASSGWTGARETQYF.

The V gene is TRBV6-2 or TRBV6-3, the J gene TRBJ2-5; possible D gene TRBD1, 6 bases. Trimming removed 4 bases from V and 1 base from J, with 13 bases in between. Germline V gives CDR1 MNHEY, CDR2 SVGEGT. The CDR3 has 15 amino acids. CDR3 sequence: CASSFPGHSQETQYF. In DNA form, the CDR3 reads TGTGCCAGCAGTTTCCCGGGACATAGCCAAGAGACCCAGTACTTC.

The chain combines TRBV18 with TRBJ2-1; TRBD1 agrees at 8 bases. From germline, CDR1 is KGHSH and CDR2 LQKENI. With V trimmed by 3 bases and J by 7 bases, 11 bases remained unmatched. This CDR3 has 16 residues. For the CDR3, the DNA is TGTGCCAGCTCACCTTCCGTTTGGCAGGGGGCGAATGAGCAGTTCTTC. Its protein is CASSPSVWQGANEQFF.

This clone has a single count. This rearrangement joins TRBV19 to TRBJ1-5; 7 bases are a match to TRBD1. Trimming took 4 bases from V and 2 from J; bases not matched to a gene: 5. Looked up from germline, CDR1 is LNHDA and CDR2 is SQIVND (reference sequence). This CDR3 contains 15 residues. CDR3 nucleotides: TGTGCCAGTAGTAGGATAGGACAGGGCAATCAGCCCCAGCATTTT. Its translation: CASSRIGQGNQPQHF. The variable domain in full, with the rest retrieved from reference TRBV19 and TRBJ1-5, is DGGITQSPKYLFRKEGQNVTLSCEQNLNHDAMYWYRQDPGQGLRLIYYSQIVNDFQKGDIAEGYSVSREKKESFPLTVTSAQKNPTAFYLCASSRIGQGNQPQHFGDGTRLSIL.

V is TRBV6-1 and J is TRBJ2-7; D is perhaps TRBD1 (6 bases). In germline, CDR1 is MNHNS, CDR2 SASEGT. V gave up 3 bases and J gave up 3 bases, with 6 bases separating them. There are 12 residues in the CDR3. The CDR3 DNA follows: TGTGCCAGCAGTGAGACAGGCTACGAGCAGTACTTC. Amino acid sequence: CASSETGYEQYF.

The rearrangement joins TRBV28 to TRBJ1-1; no reliable D call. The CDR3 is 12 residues long. CDR1 is MDHEN and CDR2 is SYDVKM in the germline V gene. The germline V and J ends were trimmed by 5 bases and 2 bases, with 6 bases remaining between them. CDR3 sequence (DNA): TGTGCCAGCAGTACCTATAACACTGAAGCTTTCTTT. Amino acid sequence: CASSTYNTEAFF.

The chain links TRBV5-1 to TRBJ1-5, with a weak D call TRBD1 (6 bases). The CDR3 is made up of 17 amino acids. Trimming left V 2 bases short and J 0 bases short, with 15 bases between. The V gene's germline CDR1 is SGHRS and CDR2 YFSETQ. The CDR3 nucleotides are TGCGCCAGCAGCTTTTTTCAGGGGATAGATAGCAATCAGCCCCAGCATTTT. Translation: CASSFFQGIDSNQPQHF.

The rearrangement links TRBV28 to TRBJ1-1; tentatively, D is TRBD1 (6 bases). The CDR3 runs to 14 residues. The V end lost 3 bases, the J end lost 6 bases, and 14 bases lay between the germline ends. Germline assignment: CDR1 MDHEN and CDR2 SYDVKM. This CDR3 reads CASSLTGAGAEAFF. The CDR3 bases are TGTGCCAGCAGTTTGACAGGAGCAGGGGCTGAAGCTTTCTTT.

This clone was recorded only once. The chain combines TRBV3-1 (or the pseudogene TRBV3-2) with TRBJ1-2, with D unclear. The CDR3 sequence is 17 residues long. V dropped 4 bases and J dropped 1 base, with 19 bases sitting between them. CDR1 and CDR2 (germline): LGHDT, YNNKEL (reference sequence). The CDR3 coding sequence is TGTGCCAGCAGCCGCGATTCCGGCGCCATGGGTAACTATGGCTACACCTTC. It specifies CASSRDSGAMGNYGYTF.

This rearrangement joins TRBV10-3 to TRBJ1-1; D gene unclear. Per the germline V gene, CDR1 is ENHRY and CDR2 is SYGVKD. V was shortened by 2 bases and J by 6 bases, with 7 bases between the two germline ends. The CDR3 consists of 12 residues. The CDR3 protein is CAISEGQAEAFF. The CDR3 nucleotides read TGTGCCATCAGTGAGGGTCAGGCTGAAGCTTTCTTT.

The chain uses TRBV6-5 and TRBJ2-3; TRBD2 matches at 7 bases. This CDR3 has 15 amino acids. V lost 3 bases and J lost 3; bases outside the gene matches: 6. Per germline, CDR1 MNHEY and CDR2 SVGAGI. CDR3 sequence: CASSYRSSGTDTQYF. The CDR3, as DNA: TGTGCCAGCAGTTATCGGTCTAGCGGTACAGATACGCAGTATTTT.

This chain links TRBV4-3 with TRBJ2-7; 10 nucleotides align to TRBD2. This CDR3 region has 16 residues. The V gene end was trimmed by 1 base and the J gene end by 2 bases; junction bases not matched to a gene: 5. Germline CDR1 LGHNA, CDR2 YSLEER. The CDR3 DNA is TGCGCCAGCAGCCAAGCGATTAGCGGGGGGACCTACGAGCAGTACTTC. Protein product: CASSQAISGGTYEQYF.

This clone was found once. The gene calls are TRBV30 and TRBJ1-2; 8 positions match TRBD1. This CDR3 region has 13 residues. Unmatched junction bases numbered 6, after V lost 5 bases and J lost 4 bases. Germline V lookup: CDR1 GTSNPN, CDR2 SVGIG (reference sequence). In nucleotides, the CDR3 is TGTGCCTGGGAGGACAGGGACGGCTATGGCTACACCTTC. It specifies CAWEDRDGYGYTF.